This record looks at one T cell receptor beta chain sequence and its context. This clone came up a few times. Its antigen is still unknown. No base qualities exist here, and no much larger clone lies one base off it. This entry comes from a study of cytomegalovirus exposure and HLA in healthy donors (dated by TCRdb to the late 2010s). Describing the broader study: An earlier analysis of roughly 570 of the donors reported roughly 300 Gb of sequence data and about 120 million unique TCR beta sequences obtained from about 180 million T cells. An early release covering just under 650 HLA-typed donors comprised about 300 gigabases of sequencing data and some 79 million unique TCR sequences. Of the 300 to 500 genotyped donors, 81% were placed in the genetic ancestry cluster associated with self-reported Caucasian donors. The aim of the study was to test whether cataloging public T cell receptors could identify signatures of past pathogen exposure. The study used immunosequencing to profile the T cell repertoires of about 670 subjects and linked those repertoires to cytomegalovirus serostatus. Along with the approximately 700-subject first cohort, a separate validation cohort of approximately 110 different subjects was used. To predict cytomegalovirus infection status, the study brought together high-throughput TCR immunosequencing, statistical association of individual TCRs with disease status, and machine learning. To study patterns of TCR occurrence, a later analysis re-analyzed previously published TCR beta repertoires from under 750 donors and added high-resolution HLA genotyping. Rather than drawing on any new phenotypic data, the later analysis identified candidate immune exposures from TCR beta sequences and the way those sequences occurred across donors. In an earlier analysis of 587 of the donors, high-throughput TCR beta sequencing was used to judge whether each TCR beta V gene segment behaved as functional or pseudogenic. Donor age, sex, ethnicity and CMV serostatus were compiled together with the repertoire data. In a later genetic analysis, genome-wide SNP genotypes for about 65% of the 666 donors were used, and that subset was treated as a discovery cohort. All discovery cohort repertoires had been generated using a single sequencing platform. Class I and class II HLA loci were covered by the typing at four-digit resolution. The number of typed donors differed by locus: about 620-630 for A, B, C, DRB1 and DQB1; approximately 520 for DQA1; 606 for DPA1; and around 450 for DPB1. Roughly 5 DR-DQ haplotypes were treated as single units for association and clustering because of strong linkage in the cohort. Across approximately 400 genotyped donors of the cohort, an average of approximately 240,000 unique TCR beta nucleotide sequences per donor were sequenced, and around 20% of those sequences were non-productive.

The CDR3 holds 13 amino acids from the cysteine to the phenylalanine. Here the CDR3 DNA is all that survives: 39 bases in frame from base 1. CDR1 and CDR2 (LGHNA, YSLEER) derive from the germline V gene. V loses 5 bases of germline sequence and J loses 5 bases, and the interval between the two ends is 12 bases. Overall study results and their limits: The sequencing pipeline was judged likely to have produced a cluster of highly shared sequence variants as a technical artifact. The study gave a list of under 200 TCR beta chains associated with cytomegalovirus. Because HLA typing was missing for some donors at each locus, association tests included only the typed subset. This cohort had only TCR beta chains sequenced, and the lack of alpha or paired-chain data limited which features could be detected. The classifier was reported to diagnose cytomegalovirus status with high specificity and sensitivity in both the original cohort and the validation cohort. Some IMGT-functional V segments, including TRBV6-2 and TRBV6-3, could not be told apart with the 87-base-pair reads, so those segments were excluded. Because counts were too low, roughly 16 rarely observed V segments, including chromosome 9 orphons, were left out of the earlier analysis of about 620 of the donors. While some public TCRs were present in many individuals, most TCR sequences turned up only very rarely across donors. In a later analysis, HLA-associated TCR beta chains were found to be more clonally expanded and to have lower generation probabilities than equally common non-associated chains. The authors suggested that the approach could potentially be generalized to other disease states and immunological phenotypes. In an earlier analysis of approximately 600 of the donors, most TCR beta V segments were observed in productive rearrangements about 90% or about 30% of the time, broadly matching IMGT annotations. CMV serostatus was the only immune exposure information available for the cohort. A later analysis found that TCR association rates varied across HLA loci, with DRB1 alleles showing the most associated TCRs and HLA-C alleles the fewest. An association between a missense DCLRE1C variant and V-gene and J-gene trimming of TCR beta chains was found in a later genetic analysis and replicated in an independent cohort. According to a later analysis, parvovirus B19, influenza, CMV and Epstein-Barr virus appeared linked to several top co-occurrence clusters. According to a later genetic analysis, donors in an Asian-associated ancestry cluster had fewer N-insertions in productive TCRs than the approximately 630-donor mean. Correlated functional status among segregating V segments might be attributable to linkage disequilibrium, but an unknown experimental factor could not be ruled out. Strong co-occurrence of HLA alleles, especially DR and DQ, made assigning TCR associations to individual alleles difficult. Three of the identified cytomegalovirus-associated TCR beta chains were confirmed in vitro to be specific for cytomegalovirus antigens. The presence/absence analyses assumed that sequencing depth was roughly uniform across donors, and that assumption may not be true. In a later analysis, most CMV-associated TCR beta chains were found to appear HLA-restricted, with HLA associations seemingly driven largely by CMV exposure. In a later analysis, about 17,000 TCR beta sequences were associated with specific HLA alleles at a false discovery rate of 0.05. A further reported finding was that TCR beta sequences accurately predicted the HLA-A and HLA-B alleles for most subjects in the first cohort.

To prepare the library, the immunoSEQ multiplex PCR assay was applied. For the multiplex PCR, a mixture combining 60 forward primers for TCR Vbeta segments and 13 reverse primers for TCR Jbeta segments was used. A multiplex PCR assay on genomic DNA amplified the CDR3 region of rearranged TCR beta genes. The Illumina HiSeq System was used to sequence the amplified TCR beta libraries as 87-base-pair reads. Per the authors' processing: Across the roughly 700 repertoires, a later analysis counted roughly 77 million unique TCR beta chains, approximately 12 million of which were shared by at least two donors. A nearest-neighbor algorithm error-corrected the raw reads and collapsed the reads into unique sequences, merging closely related sequences to remove PCR and sequencing errors. CDR3 sequences were aligned to IMGT reference sequences to assign V, D and J gene segments. For a sequence to be retained, a match of at least six nucleotides to both a V gene segment and a J gene segment was required. A rearrangement counted as productive if the CDR3 had no stop codons and remained in frame with V and J, and every other rearrangement counted as non-productive. Following IMGT convention, CDR3 was defined as the stretch from the second conserved V-encoded cysteine to the conserved J-encoded phenylalanine. The earlier analysis of 550 to 650 of the donors excluded any sequence lacking an unambiguous match to a single V gene segment. An earlier analysis of several hundred of the donors classified V segments as functional when productive rearrangements were above 56.7% and as segregating when the standard deviation between donors was above 5%. A statistical classification framework was developed to diagnose cytomegalovirus status using the catalog of TCR beta chain sequences. A later analysis assigned V and J genes by comparing TCR nucleotide sequences with IMGT/GENE-DB human TR gene sequences. Using the TCRdist pipeline, a later analysis assigned CDR3 sequences along with most-parsimonious VDJ recombination scenarios. In a later analysis, each TCR beta chain was defined by its CDR3 amino acid sequence together with its V-gene family, and reads without a unique V-gene family were excluded. In a later analysis, 500 to 700 highly shared, low-generation-probability nucleotide sequences were removed to address suspected cross-contamination and a sequencing artifact. For each public chain, a later analysis derived a clonal expansion index from normalized ranks of inferred template counts within each repertoire. In a later analysis, generation probabilities were computed using a VDJ recombination model fitted to out-of-frame rearrangements, and the results were checked against IGoR. In a later analysis, TCR-TCR, TCR-HLA and TCR-CMV co-occurrence was scored with hypergeometric tests, and a repertoire-size bias correction was applied to TCR pairs. A later analysis estimated false discovery rates by permuting HLA or CMV assignments 20 times. A later analysis grouped co-occurring TCRs with DBSCAN, adding TCRdist sequence similarity when clustering within HLA-allele-positive subsets. Co-occurrence clustering excluded repertoires with fewer than 30,000 or more than 120,000 public chains, plus five with anomalous nucleotide sharing. Drawn from immuneACCESS, this table holds only the in-frame rearrangements with V and J called that TCRdb kept. Clones are partly lost; checked studies trace under half to an unresolved V gene and leave the rest unexplained. D and trimming were read from the DNA, whereas the V and J calls and clone size are those reported in that table. The sample yields about 92,000 clones; over 75% were counted once. The biggest ten clones account for 1% to 1.5% of the sample.

The cohort consisted of 650 to 700 healthy bone marrow donors. Cohort members were all nominally healthy when sampled, although unrecorded immune exposures were likely present. The donor was CMV seropositive and belonged to the group of 250 to 300 seropositive cohort members. A peripheral blood sample was provided by each donor, and peripheral blood mononuclear cells were used for TCR beta sequencing. Genomic DNA was extracted from the blood cell samples with the Qiagen DNeasy Blood Extraction Kit. The clonotype was recovered from a girl aged 2 to 10 in good health and CMV-seropositive. Sequencing input: PBMCs. The rearrangement combines TRBV4-3 with TRBJ1-1; TRBD1 is perhaps the D gene, given 5 matching bases. The CDR3 here reads CASSVTGRTEAFF. In nucleotides, the sequence is TGCGCCAGCAGCGTTACAGGTCGAACTGAAGCTTTCTTT.